A single sample gave rise to the 26 T cell receptor beta chains below, sequenced in a study of blood T cell repertoires in COVID-19. Clones were sequenced by immunoSEQ multiplex PCR, and TCRdb holds only the in-frame ones, with some missing. The top ten clones hold roughly 1.2% of a sample with a few hundred thousand clones, 88% of them seen once. The sample taken for sequencing was PBMCs or T cells enriched from blood (not recorded which). Receptor source: a woman in her late teens or twenties who had recovered from COVID-19.

The rearrangement links TRBV2 to TRBJ2-1, with 9 positions matching TRBD2. Per germline, CDR1 SNHLY and CDR2 FYNNEI. V shed 5 bases and J 1 base; nucleotides not matched to a gene: 3. This CDR3 is 15 amino acids long. CDR3 nucleotides: TGTGCCAGCAGTTTTAGCGGGGGATCCTACAATGAGCAGTTCTTC. This sequence encodes CASSFSGGSYNEQFF.

This clone has a single count. The chain recombines TRBV5-1 with TRBJ2-1; the D is unclear. Trimming took 4 bases from V and 4 from J, leaving 9 bases between them. Germline CDR1 and CDR2: SGHRS and YFSETQ. The CDR3 loop spans 13 amino acids. DNA for the CDR3: TGCGCCAGCAGCCTCACATCTTACAATGAGCAGTTCTTC. It codes for CASSLTSYNEQFF. Drawing the rest from reference TRBV5-1 and TRBJ2-1, the complete variable domain is KAGVTQTPRYLIKTRGQQVTLSCSPISGHRSVSWYQQTPGQGLQFLFEYFSETQRNKGNFPGRFSGRQFSNSRSEMNVSTLELGDSALYLCASSLTSYNEQFFGPGTRLTVL.

This chain joins TRBV18 and TRBJ1-1, with TRBD1 identical over 10 bases. Germline CDR1 KGHSH, CDR2 LQKENI. The CDR3 loop spans 13 amino acids. Trimming removed 10 bases from V and 3 bases from J; junction bases left unmatched: 5. CDR3: CATGTGAYTEAFF. In DNA form, the CDR3 reads TGTGCCACAGGGACAGGGGCCTACACTGAAGCTTTCTTT.

V usage is TRBV7-9 and J usage is TRBJ2-1, with TRBD1 matching 8 bases. V lost 1 base to trimming and J lost 7 bases; unmatched junction nucleotides: 9. Germline CDR1 reads SEHNR; CDR2 reads FQNEAQ (reference sequence). There are 16 residues in the CDR3. The CDR3 sequence: CASSLVRQGAGNEQFF. The CDR3 region has the DNA TGTGCCAGCAGCTTAGTGAGGCAGGGGGCAGGTAATGAGCAGTTCTTC.

This chain links TRBV6-5 with TRBJ1-2; D unclear. The CDR3 runs 13 residues. Germline V gene data show CDR1 as MNHEY and CDR2 as SVGAGI. The V gene lost 6 bases and the J gene lost 7 bases, with 15 bases spanning the gap. CDR3 sequence reads: CASSRTSGSGYTF. The CDR3 DNA sequence: TGTGCCAGCAGCCGGACTTCTGGGAGTGGCTACACCTTC.

The chain uses TRBV5-1 and TRBJ2-1, with D tentatively TRBD2 (5 bases). The germline CDR1 and CDR2 sequences are SGHRS and YFSETQ. V was cut by 7 bases and J by 2 bases, with 19 bases left in between. CDR3 length equals 16 residues. This CDR3 reads CASFRSRAGPYNEQFF. Here the CDR3 DNA reads TGCGCCAGCTTTCGCAGCCGGGCGGGCCCCTACAATGAGCAGTTCTTC.

The rearrangement links TRBV9 to TRBJ1-1, with D unresolved. The ends were cut back, 0 bases at V and 0 bases at J, with 6 bases in the middle. Germline CDR1 and CDR2: SGDLS and YYNGEE. The CDR3 length is 14 residues. Here the CDR3 reads CASSVEQLNTEAFF. The CDR3 DNA is TGTGCCAGCAGCGTAGAACAGCTGAACACTGAAGCTTTCTTT.

The V call is TRBV3-1 (or the pseudogene TRBV3-2), the J call TRBJ1-5; a weak D match, TRBD1 (6 bases). This CDR3 has 15 residues. CDR1 and CDR2 from the germline V gene are LGHDT and YNNKEL (reference sequence). V lost 4 bases, J lost 5 bases, and 15 bases lay in between. The CDR3 DNA reads as TGTGCCAGCAGCCGGGGGTCAGGGGCCCATCAGCCCCAGCATTTT. Its translation: CASSRGSGAHQPQHF.

This sequence joins TRBV5-1 and TRBJ2-3; 14 bases match TRBD2. This CDR3 comprises 16 residues. The ends lost 0 bases at V and 6 bases at J; junction bases unmatched: 3. Per germline, CDR1 SGHRS and CDR2 YFSETQ. The chain's CDR3 is CASSLETSGGADTQYF. The DNA for the CDR3 is TGCGCCAGCAGCTTGGAGACTAGCGGGGGGGCGGATACGCAGTATTTT.

This chain uses TRBV7-3 with TRBJ2-3, with no clear D. V lost 5 bases and J 3 bases, leaving 15 bases between the germline ends. Germline values: CDR1 SGHTA, CDR2 FQGTGA. CDR3 length: 15 amino acids. CDR3 in amino acids: CASSPYSGSTDTQYF. DNA of the CDR3: TGTGCCAGCAGCCCATACTCCGGGTCTACAGATACGCAGTATTTT.

The rearrangement links TRBV28 to TRBJ1-1; the D gene is possibly TRBD1 (6 bases). The V gene's germline CDR1 is MDHEN and CDR2 SYDVKM. The V gene lost 5 bases and the J gene lost 0 bases, with 16 bases spanning the gap. This CDR3 contains 16 residues. CDR3 region: CASSHQTGIMNTEAFF. The CDR3, as DNA: TGTGCCAGCAGTCATCAAACAGGGATTATGAACACTGAAGCTTTCTTT.

This chain links TRBV14 with TRBJ2-3, with D unclear. CDR3 length equals 14 residues. With 3 bases removed from V and 8 bases from J, the gap between germline ends came to 15 bases. Germline CDR1 reads SGHDN; CDR2 reads FVKESK. In DNA form, the CDR3 reads TGTGCCAGCAGCCAGTACATCTCGGGTGGTACGCAGTATTTT. This sequence encodes CASSQYISGGTQYF.

The chain has TRBV18 and TRBJ2-3, with D maybe TRBD1 (5 bases). The germline V gene has CDR1 KGHSH and CDR2 LQKENI. The CDR3 has 14 residues. V gave up 2 bases and J gave up 1 base, with 7 bases separating them. The CDR3 coding sequence is TGTGCCAGCTCACCATTAGGGGGCACAGATACGCAGTATTTT. Translated, it gives CASSPLGGTDTQYF.

This clone came up once. The CDR3 spells CASSPPAFDRKTYEQYF. The CDR3 nucleotides read TGTGCCAGCTCACCACCCGCCTTCGACAGGAAGACCTACGAGCAGTACTTC. This chain uses TRBV18 with TRBJ2-7; TRBD1 might be the D (6 bases). V gave up 0 bases and J gave up 2 bases, with 17 bases separating them. This CDR3 has 17 amino acids. Germline V lookup: CDR1 KGHSH, CDR2 LQKENI.

V is TRBV13 and J is TRBJ1-3, with a weak D call TRBD1 (5 bases). V lost 5 bases to trimming and J lost 2 bases, with 13 bases between them. Per germline, CDR1 PRHDT and CDR2 FYEKMQ (reference sequence). The CDR3 length is 15 residues. CDR3 sequence (DNA): TGTGCCAGCAGCCCCCTCCCCAGGGCTGGAAACACCATATATTTT. Protein sequence: CASSPLPRAGNTIYF.

The genes are TRBV29-1 and TRBJ1-2, with D maybe TRBD1 (6 bases). The ends were cut back, 2 bases at V and 8 bases at J, with 15 bases in the middle. This CDR3 comprises 13 residues. In germline, CDR1 is SQVTM, CDR2 ANQGSEA. This CDR3 is CSVELTGLAGYTF. The DNA for the CDR3 is TGCAGCGTTGAACTCACAGGGTTGGCAGGCTACACCTTC.

J is TRBJ1-2 and V is TRBV4-2, with D possibly being TRBD1 (5 bases). CDR1 and CDR2 from the germline V gene are LGHNA and YNFKEQ. This CDR3 spans 17 amino acids. Trimming removed 1 base from V and 0 bases from J, with 15 bases in between. CDR3 sequence: CASSQGLEGRANYGYTF. In DNA, the CDR3 is TGTGCCAGCAGCCAAGGGCTGGAGGGGCGAGCTAACTATGGCTACACCTTC.

This clone has more than one count but fewer than ten. This chain links TRBV4-2 with TRBJ1-5; 9 bases fit TRBD1. Germline CDR1 and CDR2: LGHNA and YNFKEQ. This CDR3 has 15 amino acids. V was pared by 3 bases and J by 7 bases, with 7 bases of the junction left unmatched. The CDR3 reads CASSQMGTGSQPQHF. CDR3 DNA sequence: TGTGCCAGCAGCCAGATGGGGACAGGGAGCCAGCCCCAGCATTTT.

A single count supports this clone. The chain joins TRBV24-1 to TRBJ1-2; TRBD1 might be the D (5 bases). The germline V gene encodes CDR1 KGHDR and CDR2 SFDVKD. This CDR3 is built from 18 residues. Trimming cost V 5 bases and J 3 bases, with 24 bases left between them. The CDR3 DNA reads as TGTGCCACCAGTGCGTATCCCCCGGGACTCCGCGGGGACTATGGCTACACCTTC. It specifies CATSAYPPGLRGDYGYTF.

The rearrangement links TRBV10-1 to TRBJ1-1; D not resolved. This CDR3 spans 12 amino acids. The V end was cut by 3 bases, the J end by 3 bases, with 5 bases between. Germline V gene data show CDR1 as WNHNN and CDR2 as SYGVQD (reference sequence). The CDR3 loop reads CASSDGYTEAFF. The CDR3 DNA is TGCGCCAGCAGTGATGGCTACACTGAAGCTTTCTTT.

The chain couples TRBV5-6 to TRBJ2-3; D is possibly TRBD2 (6 bases). Germline V gives CDR1 SGHDT, CDR2 YYEEEE. The CDR3 sequence is 13 residues long. Trimming cost V 5 bases and J 2 bases, with 9 bases left between them. CDR3 bases: TGTGCCAGCAGTAGCGGAGACACAGATACGCAGTATTTT. This translates into CASSSGDTDTQYF.

This chain uses TRBV5-1 with TRBJ1-3; possible D gene TRBD1, 6 bases. V lost 2 bases, J lost 2 bases, and 14 bases lay in between. The CDR3 spans 16 residues. The germline CDR1 and CDR2 sequences are SGHRS and YFSETQ. The CDR3 bases are TGCGCCAGCAGCTTACAAACAGGGAACGCTGGAAACACCATATATTTT. Protein: CASSLQTGNAGNTIYF.

The rearrangement uses TRBV2 and TRBJ1-6; 11 bases agree with TRBD1. V was clipped by 7 bases and J by 10 bases; unmatched bases: 3. Germline V gene sequence: CDR1 SNHLY, CDR2 FYNNEI. The CDR3 runs 13 residues. CDR3 protein: CASNRDRGSPLHF. In nucleotides, the CDR3 is TGTGCCAGCAACCGGGACAGGGGGTCACCCCTCCACTTT.

This chain links TRBV11-3 with TRBJ1-2; 8 positions agree with TRBD1. J gave up 5 bases and V 0 bases, and 11 bases lay outside the gene matches. The germline CDR1 and CDR2 sequences are SGHNT and YENEEA. The CDR3 totals 17 residues. The CDR3: CASSLDYRRGRGYGYTF. The CDR3 DNA follows: TGTGCCAGCAGCTTAGATTACCGCAGGGGGCGCGGGTATGGCTACACCTTC.

This sequence joins TRBV11-3 and TRBJ2-3; a weak D match, TRBD2 (5 bases). The germline gives CDR1 SGHNT, CDR2 YENEEA. The CDR3 is 13 amino acids. The V end lost 4 bases, the J end lost 8 bases, and 13 bases lay between the germline ends. CDR3 sequence (DNA): TGTGCCAGCAGCTCCTACCAGGACTTTACGCAGTATTTT. It codes for CASSSYQDFTQYF.

This clone showed up just once. The chain couples TRBV24-1 to TRBJ2-7, with 8 bases aligning to TRBD1. The V gene end was trimmed by 9 bases and the J gene end by 6 bases; junction bases not matched to a gene: 9. CDR1 KGHDR and CDR2 SFDVKD come from the germline V gene. CDR3 size: 13 residues. CDR3 coding DNA: TGTGCCACCTCCCGGACAGGGCCAGGCGAGCAGTACTTC. This translates into CATSRTGPGEQYF.